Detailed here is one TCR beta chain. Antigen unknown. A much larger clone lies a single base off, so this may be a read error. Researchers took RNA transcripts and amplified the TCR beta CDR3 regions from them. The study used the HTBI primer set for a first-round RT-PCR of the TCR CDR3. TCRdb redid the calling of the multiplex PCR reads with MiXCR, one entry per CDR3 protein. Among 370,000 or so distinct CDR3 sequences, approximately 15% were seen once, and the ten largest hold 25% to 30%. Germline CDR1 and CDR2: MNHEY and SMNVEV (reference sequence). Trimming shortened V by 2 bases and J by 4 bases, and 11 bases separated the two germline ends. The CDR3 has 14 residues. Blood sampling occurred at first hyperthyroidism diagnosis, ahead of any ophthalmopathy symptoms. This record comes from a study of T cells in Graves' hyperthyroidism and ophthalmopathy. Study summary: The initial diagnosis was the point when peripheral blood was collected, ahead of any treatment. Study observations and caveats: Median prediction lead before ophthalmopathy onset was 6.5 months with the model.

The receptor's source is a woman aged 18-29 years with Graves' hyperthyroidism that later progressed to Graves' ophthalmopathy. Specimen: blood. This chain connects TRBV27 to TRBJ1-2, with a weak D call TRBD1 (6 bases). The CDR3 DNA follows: TGTGCCAGCAGTTTAAAGGGGGTCGGCTATGGCTACACCTTC. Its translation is CASSLKGVGYGYTF.